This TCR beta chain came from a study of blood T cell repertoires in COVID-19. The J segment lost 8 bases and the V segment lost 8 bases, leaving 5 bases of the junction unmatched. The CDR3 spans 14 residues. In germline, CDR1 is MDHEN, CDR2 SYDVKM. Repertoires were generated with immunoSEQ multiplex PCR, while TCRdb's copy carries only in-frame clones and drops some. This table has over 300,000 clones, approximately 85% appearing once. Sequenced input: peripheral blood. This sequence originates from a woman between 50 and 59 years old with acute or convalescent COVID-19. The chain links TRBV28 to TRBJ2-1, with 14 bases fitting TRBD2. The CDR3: CASQGLAGVDEQFF. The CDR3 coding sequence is TGTGCCAGCCAGGGACTAGCGGGAGTAGATGAGCAGTTCTTC.